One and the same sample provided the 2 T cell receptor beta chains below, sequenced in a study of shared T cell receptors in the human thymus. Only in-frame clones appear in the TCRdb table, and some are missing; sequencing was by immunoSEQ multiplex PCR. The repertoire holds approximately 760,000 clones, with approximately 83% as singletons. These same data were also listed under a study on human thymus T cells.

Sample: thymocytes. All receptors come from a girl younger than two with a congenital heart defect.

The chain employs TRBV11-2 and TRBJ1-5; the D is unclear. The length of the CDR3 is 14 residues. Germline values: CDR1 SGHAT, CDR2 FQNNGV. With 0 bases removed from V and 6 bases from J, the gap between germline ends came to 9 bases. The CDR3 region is CASSLDGITQPQHF. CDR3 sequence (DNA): TGTGCCAGCAGCTTAGACGGGATAACTCAGCCCCAGCATTTT.

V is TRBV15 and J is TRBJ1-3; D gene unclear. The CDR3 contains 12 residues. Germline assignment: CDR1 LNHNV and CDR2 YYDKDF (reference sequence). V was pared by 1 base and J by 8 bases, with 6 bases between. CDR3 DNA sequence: TGTGCCACCAGCAGAGTTGCGGACACCATATATTTT. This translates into CATSRVADTIYF.